This T cell receptor (beta chain) derives from a study of T cell repertoires in cytomegalovirus infection. Study context: Selected CMV epitopes included recently identified HLA-C-restricted ones as well as well-studied HLA-B-restricted ones.

This CDR3 has 15 residues. V was pared by 3 bases and J by 4 bases, with 9 bases of the junction left unmatched. The V gene's germline CDR1 is SQVTM and CDR2 ANQGSEA. TCRdb re-called the reads with MiXCR, one entry per CDR3 protein. This sample has approximately 150,000 distinct CDR3 sequences; 20% to 25% occur once, and the top ten carry 20% to 30%. Of note for this clonotype: Its specificity is not known.

Overall study results and limits: Cumulative public TCR beta family frequency identified CMV carriers with the relevant HLA. HLA-C-restricted CMV clonotypes gave the most frequent clonotype in two of eight donors.

The TCR originated in a human donor in good health (CMV status not recorded). Some clones in this sample may be carry-over from other donors' samples. The material sequenced was CD8+ T cells from cultured PBMCs, taken from culture after CMV antigen stimulation. This chain connects TRBV29-1 to TRBJ1-2, with 9 positions matching TRBD1. In DNA form, the CDR3 reads TGCAGCGTTGACCGTGCGGACAGGGGTGGCTATGGCTACACCTTC. This translates into CSVDRADRGGYGYTF. The entire variable domain, with the rest obtained from reference TRBV29-1 and TRBJ1-2, is as follows: SAVISQKPSRDICQRGTSLTIQCQVDSQVTMMFWYRQQPGQSLTLIATANQGSEATYESGFVIDKFPISRPNLTFSTLTVSNMSPEDSSIYLCSVDRADRGGYGYTFGSGTRLTVV.